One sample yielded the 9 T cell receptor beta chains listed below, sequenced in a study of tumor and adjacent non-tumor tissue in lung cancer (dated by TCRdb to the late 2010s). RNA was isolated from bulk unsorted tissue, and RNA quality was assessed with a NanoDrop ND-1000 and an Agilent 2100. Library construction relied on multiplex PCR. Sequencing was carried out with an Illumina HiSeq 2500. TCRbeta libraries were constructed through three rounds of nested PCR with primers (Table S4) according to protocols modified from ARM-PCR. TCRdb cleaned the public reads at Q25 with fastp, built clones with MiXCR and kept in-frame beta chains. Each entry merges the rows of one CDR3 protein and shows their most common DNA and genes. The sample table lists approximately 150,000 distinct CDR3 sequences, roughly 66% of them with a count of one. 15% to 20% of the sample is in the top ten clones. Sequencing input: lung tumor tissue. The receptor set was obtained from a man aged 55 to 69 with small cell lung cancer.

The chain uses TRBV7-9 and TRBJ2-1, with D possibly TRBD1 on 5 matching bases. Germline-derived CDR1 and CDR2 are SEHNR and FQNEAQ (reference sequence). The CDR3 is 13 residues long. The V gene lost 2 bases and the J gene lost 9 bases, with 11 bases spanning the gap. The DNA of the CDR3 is TGTGCCAGCAGCTTAATATGGGGCGGTGAGCAGTTCTTC. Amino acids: CASSLIWGGEQFF.

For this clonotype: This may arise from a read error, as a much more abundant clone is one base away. CDR3 nucleotide sequence: TGCAGTGCAGGGGGGCCAGGGACTAGCTACAATGAGCAGTTCTTC. Its translation: CSAGGPGTSYNEQFF. This chain connects TRBV20-1 to TRBJ2-1; 8 bases line up with TRBD2. The V and J ends lost 6 bases and 3 bases, in that order; junction bases with no gene match: 10. The CDR3 extends over 15 amino acids. Germline V gene data show CDR1 as DFQATT and CDR2 as SNEGSKA (reference sequence).

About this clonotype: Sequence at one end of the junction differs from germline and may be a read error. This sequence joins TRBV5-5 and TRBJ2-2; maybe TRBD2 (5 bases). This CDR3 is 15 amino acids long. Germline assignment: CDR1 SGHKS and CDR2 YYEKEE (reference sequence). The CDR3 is CASSLYRSATGEPFF. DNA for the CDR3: TGTGCCAGCAGCTTGTACCGCAGCGCCACCGGGGAGCCGTTTTTT.

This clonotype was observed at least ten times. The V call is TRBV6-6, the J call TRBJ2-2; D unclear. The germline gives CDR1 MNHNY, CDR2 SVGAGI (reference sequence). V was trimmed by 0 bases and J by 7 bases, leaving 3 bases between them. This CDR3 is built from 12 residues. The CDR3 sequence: CASSYSDGELFF. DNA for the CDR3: TGTGCCAGCAGTTACTCGGACGGGGAGCTGTTTTTT.

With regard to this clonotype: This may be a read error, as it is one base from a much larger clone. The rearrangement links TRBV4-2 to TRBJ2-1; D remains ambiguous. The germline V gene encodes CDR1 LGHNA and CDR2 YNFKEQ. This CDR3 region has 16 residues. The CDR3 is CVSSQVAIVSYNEQFF. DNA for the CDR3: TGTGTCAGCAGCCAAGTGGCGATCGTATCCTACAATGAGCAGTTCTTC.

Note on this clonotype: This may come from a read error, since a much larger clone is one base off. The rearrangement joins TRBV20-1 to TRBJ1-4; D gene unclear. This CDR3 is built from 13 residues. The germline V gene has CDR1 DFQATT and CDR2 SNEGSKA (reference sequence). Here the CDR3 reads CSARAETYEKLFF. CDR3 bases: TGCAGTGCTAGAGCGGAAACTTATGAAAAACTGTTTTTT.

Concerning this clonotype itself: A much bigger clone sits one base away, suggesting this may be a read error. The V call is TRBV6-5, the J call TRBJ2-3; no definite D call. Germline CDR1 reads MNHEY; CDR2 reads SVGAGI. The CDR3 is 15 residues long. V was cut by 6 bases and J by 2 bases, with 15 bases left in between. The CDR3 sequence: CASSHVGTATDTQYF. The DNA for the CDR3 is TGTGCCAGCAGCCACGTGGGAACGGCCACAGATACGCAGTATTTT.

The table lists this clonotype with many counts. The CDR3 region is CAWGKGLYEQYF. The CDR3 DNA sequence: TGTGCCTGGGGAAAAGGACTTTACGAGCAGTACTTC. The J gene is TRBJ2-7, the V gene TRBV30, with D maybe TRBD2 (5 bases). This CDR3 is 12 amino acids long. The V end was cut by 5 bases, the J end by 4 bases, with 12 bases between. CDR1 and CDR2 from the germline V gene are GTSNPN and SVGIG (reference sequence).

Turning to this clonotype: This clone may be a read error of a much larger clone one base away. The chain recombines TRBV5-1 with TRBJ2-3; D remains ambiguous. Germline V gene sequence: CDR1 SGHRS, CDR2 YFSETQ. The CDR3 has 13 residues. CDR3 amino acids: CAGSLTPTDTQYF. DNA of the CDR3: TGCGCCGGCAGCTTGACCCCCACAGATACGCAGTATTTT.